This is a list of T cell receptor beta chains from one sample in a study of T cells after posttransplantation cyclophosphamide. Measured with immunoSEQ multiplex PCR; TCRdb has only the in-frame clones, and not every one. The sample was found to contain about 39,000 clones, and every one recurs. Sequencing input: PBMCs. The receptors stem from a woman aged 45-65 years in good health and a related stem cell transplant donor. CDR3s include the opening cysteine and the closing phenylalanine or tryptophan. D genes are given only for firm matches. Clone size is given for some rows only: seen once, a few or many times, or a class if the clone is expanded.

CASSLWPRGANEKLFF	TGTGCCAGCAGTTTGTGGCCGCGGGGGGCTAATGAAAAACTGTTTTTT	.	many	TRBV28	TRBJ1-4	16
CASSSGTASYGYTF	TGTGCCAGCAGCTCCGGGACAGCCTCTTATGGCTACACCTTC	TRBD1	many	TRBV6-5	TRBJ1-2	14
CASSQIGRNTEAFF	TGCGCCAGCAGCCAAATCGGTAGGAACACTGAAGCTTTCTTT	.	many	TRBV4-1	TRBJ1-1	14
CASSFPGSNSPLHF	TGTGCCAGCAGTTTTCCAGGGTCTAATTCACCCCTCCACTTT	.	.	TRBV28	TRBJ1-6	14
CASSLKSYYEAFF	TGTGCCAGCAGTTTAAAGTCTTACTATGAAGCTTTCTTT	.	many	TRBV28	TRBJ1-1	13
CASSTLTGLGYTF	TGTGCCAGTAGTACGTTGACAGGGCTGGGCTACACCTTC	TRBD1	many	TRBV19	TRBJ1-2	13
CASSYAGTNYGYTF	TGTGCCAGCAGTTACGCAGGCACTAACTATGGCTACACCTTC	.	many	TRBV2	TRBJ1-2	14
CASSLVVQGTGYTF	TGTGCCAGCAGCTTAGTTGTACAGGGGACGGGCTACACCTTC	TRBD1	few	TRBV7-8	TRBJ1-2	14
CATSRGGNYGYTF	TGTGCCACCAGCAGAGGAGGGAACTATGGCTACACCTTC	.	few	TRBV15	TRBJ1-2	13
CASSPLADTGELFF	TGTGCCAGCAGCCCCCTGGCGGACACCGGGGAGCTGTTTTTT	.	many	TRBV4-2	TRBJ2-2	14
CSVDLTGGSTEAFF	TGCAGCGTTGATTTGACAGGGGGAAGCACTGAAGCTTTCTTT	TRBD1	few	TRBV29-1	TRBJ1-1	14
CASSPLGGVGGYTF	TGTGCCAGCAGCCCTCTCGGGGGGGTAGGGGGCTACACCTTC	.	many	TRBV2	TRBJ1-2	14
CASSLRQGEEQFF	TGTGCCAGCAGCCTCAGACAGGGAGAAGAGCAGTTCTTC	TRBD1	many	TRBV2	TRBJ2-1	13
CASSRTSGGALETQYF	TGCGCCAGCAGCCGTACTAGCGGGGGGGCCCTAGAGACCCAGTACTTC	TRBD2	many	TRBV5-1	TRBJ2-5	16
CASSSSPGQVNSPLHF	TGTGCCAGCAGCTCGTCCCCCGGACAGGTGAATTCACCCCTCCACTTT	TRBD1	many	TRBV7-9	TRBJ1-6	16
CASTIGQEANTEAFF	TGCGCCAGCACCATAGGACAGGAGGCGAACACTGAAGCTTTCTTT	TRBD1	.	TRBV23-1	TRBJ1-1	15
CASSLQGNEQFF	TGTGCCAGCAGTTTACAGGGCAATGAGCAGTTCTTC	.	many	TRBV27	TRBJ2-1	12
CASSEGQYNEKLFF	TGTGCCAGCAGTGAAGGACAGTATAATGAAAAACTGTTTTTT	.	many	TRBV6-1	TRBJ1-4	14
CASSLSSTQPGNTIYF	TGTGCCAGCAGCCTTTCCTCGACACAACCGGGAAACACCATATATTTT	.	many	TRBV4-2	TRBJ1-3	16
CASSGSGDHNSPLHF	TGTGCCAGCAGCGGGTCAGGCGATCATAATTCACCCCTCCACTTT	.	many	TRBV7-2	TRBJ1-6	15
CAASGQGTGNTIYF	TGTGCCGCCTCGGGACAGGGGACTGGAAACACCATATATTTT	TRBD1	.	TRBV28	TRBJ1-3	14
CASSMGQGANTGELFF	TGTGCCAGCAGCATGGGACAGGGGGCTAACACCGGGGAGCTGTTTTTT	TRBD1	many	TRBV7-9	TRBJ2-2	16
CASSSRQGSGNTIYF	TGTGCCAGCAGCTCTCGCCAGGGGTCAGGAAACACCATATATTTT	.	many	TRBV5-6	TRBJ1-3	15
CASSELGQSLAKNIQYF	TGTGCCAGCAGTGAATTAGGACAGAGCCTAGCCAAAAACATTCAGTACTTC	.	many	TRBV6-1	TRBJ2-4	17
CASSPGTEAFF	TGTGCCAGCTCACCAGGGACAGAAGCTTTCTTT	.	many	TRBV18	TRBJ1-1	11
CASRNQGGPYEQYF	TGTGCCAGCAGAAACCAAGGGGGACCCTACGAGCAGTACTTC	.	few	TRBV7-2	TRBJ2-7	14
CASSLRSGTPTYEQYF	TGCGCCAGCAGCCTCCGATCCGGGACACCGACCTACGAGCAGTACTTC	.	many	TRBV4-1	TRBJ2-7	16
CASSIAGGTGELFF	TGTGCCAGTAGTATAGCCGGAGGGACCGGGGAGCTGTTTTTT	.	many	TRBV19	TRBJ2-2	14
CASSLGGTGTYEQYF	TGTGCCAGCAGCTTGGGAGGGACAGGGACTTACGAGCAGTACTTC	TRBD1	many	TRBV11-2	TRBJ2-7	15
CASSSGSSAGIQETQYF	TGTGCCAGTAGTAGTGGGTCGTCGGCAGGGATTCAAGAGACCCAGTACTTC	.	many	TRBV19	TRBJ2-5	17
CAISTSGDNEKLFF	TGTGCCATCAGTACCTCGGGGGATAATGAAAAACTGTTTTTT	.	many	TRBV10-3	TRBJ1-4	14
CASSEFEAVNYGYTF	TGTGCCAGCAGTGAATTTGAGGCAGTAAACTATGGCTACACCTTC	.	many	TRBV6-1	TRBJ1-2	15
CASSLLGSEQFF	TGCGCCAGCAGCTTGTTGGGGAGTGAGCAGTTCTTC	.	many	TRBV5-1	TRBJ2-1	12
CASSQETGFVSYEQYF	TGCGCCAGCAGCCAAGAAACAGGGTTCGTCTCCTACGAGCAGTACTTC	.	large	TRBV4-3	TRBJ2-7	16
CASGSGLSNQPQHF	TGTGCTAGTGGTTCGGGACTAAGCAATCAGCCCCAGCATTTT	.	many	TRBV12-5	TRBJ1-5	14
CASSSGQGANNEKLFF	TGTGCCAGCAGCTCCGGACAGGGGGCAAATAATGAAAAACTGTTTTTT	TRBD1	many	TRBV5-8	TRBJ1-4	16
CASSPTSRLDSYEQYF	TGTGCCAGTAGTCCGACTAGCCGTCTAGACTCCTACGAGCAGTACTTC	TRBD2	many	TRBV19	TRBJ2-7	16
CATSEGYEQYF	TGTGCCACCAGCGAGGGATACGAGCAGTACTTC	.	many	TRBV15	TRBJ2-7	11
CASSLYRAGDTQYF	TGTGCCAGCAGTCTCTACAGGGCTGGAGATACGCAGTATTTT	.	few	TRBV25-1	TRBJ2-3	14
CASSEERGLIQETQYF	TGTGCCAGCAGTGAGGAGCGGGGTTTGATCCAAGAGACCCAGTACTTC	TRBD2	many	TRBV2	TRBJ2-5	16
CASSQEAGEGDTQYF	TGCGCCAGCAGCCAAGAGGCCGGGGAAGGAGATACGCAGTATTTT	.	many	TRBV4-3	TRBJ2-3	15
CASSLYSGTGDGYTF	TGTGCCAGCAGTCTTTATTCCGGGACAGGGGATGGCTACACCTTC	TRBD1	many	TRBV6-5	TRBJ1-2	15
CASTVAGSYNEQFF	TGTGCCAGTACAGTGGCAGGCTCCTACAATGAGCAGTTCTTC	.	many	TRBV19	TRBJ2-1	14
CASSRTSGSYEQYF	TGTGCCAGCAGCCGGACTAGCGGCTCCTACGAGCAGTACTTC	TRBD2	few	TRBV7-2	TRBJ2-7	14
CASSTWARENSPLHF	TGTGCCAGCAGCACGTGGGCGAGGGAGAATTCACCCCTCCACTTT	.	many	TRBV7-8	TRBJ1-6	15
CASSLAPGVQGDGYTF	TGTGCCAGCAGCTTAGCCCCGGGGGTTCAGGGAGATGGCTACACCTTC	.	many	TRBV7-2	TRBJ1-2	16
CASSLTAAPREKLFF	TGTGCCAGCAGCTTAACGGCAGCGCCAAGGGAAAAACTGTTTTTT	.	.	TRBV7-2	TRBJ1-4	15
CASSRQGATYEQYF	TGTGCCAGCAGTCGACAGGGGGCCACCTACGAGCAGTACTTC	TRBD1	many	TRBV2	TRBJ2-7	14